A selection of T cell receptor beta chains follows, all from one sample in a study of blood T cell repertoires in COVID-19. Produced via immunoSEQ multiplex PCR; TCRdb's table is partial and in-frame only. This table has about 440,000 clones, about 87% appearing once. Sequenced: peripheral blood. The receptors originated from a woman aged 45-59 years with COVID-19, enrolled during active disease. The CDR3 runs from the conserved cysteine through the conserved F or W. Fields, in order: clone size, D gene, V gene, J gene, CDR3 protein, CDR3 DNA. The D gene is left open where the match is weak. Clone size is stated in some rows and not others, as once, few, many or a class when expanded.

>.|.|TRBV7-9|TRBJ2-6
CASSLGRVSGANVLTF
TGTGCCAGCAGCTTAGGGCGGGTCTCTGGGGCCAACGTCCTGACTTTC
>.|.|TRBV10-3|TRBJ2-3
CAISDPGYTDTQYF
TGTGCCATCAGTGACCCAGGGTACACAGATACGCAGTATTTT
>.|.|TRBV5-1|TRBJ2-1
CASSLEGVNEQFF
TGCGCCAGCAGTCTAGAGGGGGTGAATGAGCAGTTCTTC
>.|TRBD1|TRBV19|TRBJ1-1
CASSLTGANTEAFF
TGTGCCAGTAGTTTGACAGGGGCGAACACTGAAGCTTTCTTT
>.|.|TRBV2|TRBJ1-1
CASTWGGVEAFF
TGTGCCAGCACCTGGGGCGGGGTTGAAGCTTTCTTT
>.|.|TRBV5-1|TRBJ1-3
CASRSGQGNTIYF
TGCGCCAGCAGGTCAGGGCAAGGAAACACCATATATTTT
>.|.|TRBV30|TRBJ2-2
CAWNGLPTSTGELFF
TGTGCCTGGAATGGACTGCCGACGTCTACCGGGGAGCTGTTTTTT
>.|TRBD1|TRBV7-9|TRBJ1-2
CASSGGQGGYYGYTF
TGTGCCAGCAGCGGGGGACAGGGAGGTTACTATGGCTACACCTTC
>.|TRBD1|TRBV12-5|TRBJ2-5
CASVRGRTVQETQYF
TGTGCTAGCGTGAGGGGGCGGACGGTCCAAGAGACCCAGTACTTC
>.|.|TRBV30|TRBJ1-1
CAWSGGGETEAFF
TGTGCCTGGAGTGGGGGAGGGGAAACTGAAGCTTTCTTT
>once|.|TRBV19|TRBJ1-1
CASRLRTGNTEAFF
TGTGCCAGTCGCTTGAGAACAGGTAACACTGAAGCTTTCTTT
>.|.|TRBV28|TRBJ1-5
CASSLGTGLHQPQHF
TGTGCCAGCAGTTTAGGAACAGGGCTTCATCAGCCCCAGCATTTT
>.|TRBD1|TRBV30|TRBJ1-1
CAWKRDRREAFF
TGTGCCTGGAAGAGGGACAGGCGGGAAGCTTTCTTT
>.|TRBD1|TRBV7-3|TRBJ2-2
CASSLDGTGVFSGELFF
TGTGCCAGCAGCTTAGACGGGACAGGGGTTTTCAGCGGGGAGCTGTTTTTT
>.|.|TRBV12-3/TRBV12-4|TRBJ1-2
CASSLKTYYGYTF
TGTGCCAGCAGTTTAAAGACATACTATGGCTACACCTTC
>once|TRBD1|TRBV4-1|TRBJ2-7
CASSRATGTYEQYF
TGCGCCAGCAGCCGGGCGACAGGGACCTACGAGCAGTACTTC
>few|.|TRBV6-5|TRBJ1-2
CASSRDRYYGYTF
TGTGCCAGCAGCCGTGACAGGTACTATGGCTACACCTTC
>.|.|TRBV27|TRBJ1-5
CAAQDCNQPQHF
TGTGCCGCACAGGATTGCAATCAGCCCCAGCATTTT
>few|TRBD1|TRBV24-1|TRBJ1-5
CATQSGGLGNQPQHF
TGTGCCACCCAATCAGGGGGCCTAGGCAATCAGCCCCAGCATTTT
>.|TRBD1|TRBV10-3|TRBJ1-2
CAISEGQGANYGYTF
TGTGCCATCAGTGAGGGACAGGGGGCTAACTATGGCTACACCTTC
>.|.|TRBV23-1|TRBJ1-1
CASSQSGQFAEAFF
TGCGCCAGCAGTCAATCGGGGCAGTTCGCTGAAGCTTTCTTT
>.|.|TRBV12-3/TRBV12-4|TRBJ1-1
CASTPGDTEAFF
TGTGCCAGCACCCCCGGTGACACTGAAGCTTTCTTT
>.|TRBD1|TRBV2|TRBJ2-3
CASSRRGQGAEDTQYF
TGTGCCAGCAGTCGCAGGGGACAGGGGGCGGAAGATACGCAGTATTTT
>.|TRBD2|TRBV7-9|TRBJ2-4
CASSSGPSGETKNIQYF
TGTGCCAGCAGCTCTGGGCCTAGCGGGGAGACCAAAAACATTCAGTACTTC
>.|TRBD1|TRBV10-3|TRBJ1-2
CAISGTGGDYGYTF
TGTGCCATCAGTGGTACAGGGGGGGACTATGGCTACACCTTC
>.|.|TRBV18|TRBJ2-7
CASSPPSTDSYEQYF
TGTGCCAGCTCACCACCTTCGACTGACTCCTACGAGCAGTACTTC
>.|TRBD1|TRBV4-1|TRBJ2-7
CASSQDRGLSYEQYF
TGCGCCAGCAGCCAAGATAGGGGGCTCTCCTACGAGCAGTACTTC
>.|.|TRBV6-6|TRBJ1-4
CASNPLDSPEKLFF
TGTGCCAGCAACCCTCTGGACAGTCCTGAAAAACTGTTTTTT
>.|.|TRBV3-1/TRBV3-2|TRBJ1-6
CASSQLTDSPLHF
TGTGCCAGCAGCCAGTTAACGGATTCACCCCTCCACTTT
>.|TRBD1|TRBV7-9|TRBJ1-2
CASSLPGQNYGYTF
TGTGCCAGCAGTCTACCGGGACAGAACTATGGCTACACCTTC
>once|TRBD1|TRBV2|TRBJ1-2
CASRDRGRVDGYTF
TGTGCCAGCAGGGACAGGGGGCGAGTAGATGGCTACACCTTC
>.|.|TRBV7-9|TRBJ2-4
CASSPVLAKNIQYF
TGTGCCAGCAGCCCGGTCTTAGCCAAAAACATTCAGTACTTC
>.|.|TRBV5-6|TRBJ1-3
CASSFLTASGNTIYF
TGTGCCAGCAGCTTCCTGACAGCCTCTGGAAACACCATATATTTT
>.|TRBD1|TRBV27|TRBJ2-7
CASSPIGTGEGKNEQYF
TGTGCCAGCAGCCCCATTGGGACAGGGGAAGGAAAAAACGAGCAGTACTTC
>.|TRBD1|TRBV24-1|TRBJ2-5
CATSPGTGNLETQYF
TGTGCCACCAGTCCCGGGACAGGGAACTTGGAGACCCAGTACTTC
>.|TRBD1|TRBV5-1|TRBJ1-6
CASSLMTGNNSPLHF
TGCGCCAGCAGCCTTATGACAGGGAATAATTCACCCCTCCACTTT
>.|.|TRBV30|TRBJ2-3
CAWNVRAQGDTQYF
TGTGCCTGGAATGTGCGGGCGCAAGGGGATACGCAGTATTTT
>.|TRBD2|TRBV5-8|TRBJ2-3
CASSYLAGPSTDTQYF
TGTGCCAGCAGTTACCTAGCGGGGCCTAGCACAGATACGCAGTATTTT
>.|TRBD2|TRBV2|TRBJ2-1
CASRRLAGGPGEQFF
TGTGCCAGCCGGAGACTAGCGGGGGGGCCGGGTGAGCAGTTCTTC
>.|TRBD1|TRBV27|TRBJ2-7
CASSSYRGYEQYF
TGTGCCAGCAGTTCCTACAGGGGCTACGAGCAGTACTTC
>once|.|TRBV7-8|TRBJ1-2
CASSPPWSDYGYTF
TGTGCCAGCAGCCCCCCCTGGAGCGACTATGGCTACACCTTC
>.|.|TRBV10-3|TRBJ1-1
CAISESNGGVNTEAFF
TGTGCCATCAGTGAGTCAAATGGAGGGGTAAACACTGAAGCTTTCTTT
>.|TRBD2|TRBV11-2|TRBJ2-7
CASSPGLALAYEQYF
TGTGCCAGCAGCCCTGGACTAGCTCTCGCCTACGAGCAGTACTTC
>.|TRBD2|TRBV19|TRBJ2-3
CASSTRAGVSDTQYF
TGTGCCAGTAGTACGAGAGCGGGGGTATCAGATACGCAGTATTTT
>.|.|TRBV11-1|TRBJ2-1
CASSSPAGSSYNEQFF
TGTGCCAGCAGCTCCCCCGCCGGTAGCTCCTACAATGAGCAGTTCTTC
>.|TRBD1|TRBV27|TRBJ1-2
CASSRTGRDYGYTF
TGTGCCAGTTCGCGGACAGGGAGGGACTATGGCTACACCTTC